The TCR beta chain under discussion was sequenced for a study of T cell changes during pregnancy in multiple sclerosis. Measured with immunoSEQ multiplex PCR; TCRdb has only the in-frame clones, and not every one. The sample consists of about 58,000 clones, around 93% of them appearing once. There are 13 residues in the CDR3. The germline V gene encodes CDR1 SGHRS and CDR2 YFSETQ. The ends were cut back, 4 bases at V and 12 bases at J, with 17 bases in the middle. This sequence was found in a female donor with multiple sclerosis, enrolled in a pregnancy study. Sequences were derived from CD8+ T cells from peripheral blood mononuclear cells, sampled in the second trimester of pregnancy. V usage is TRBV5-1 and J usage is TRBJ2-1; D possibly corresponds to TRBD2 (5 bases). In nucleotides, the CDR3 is TGCGCCAGCAGCGTCGCCCTGTATGAGGGGCAGTTCTTC. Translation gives CASSVALYEGQFF.